This T cell receptor (beta chain) stems from a study of CD8 T cells in ankylosing spondylitis. Notes on the study in general: Blood of patients with ankylosing spondylitis appeared to be characterized by a TCR beta motif of 8 or 9 highly homologous variants. Matched synovial fluid from ankylosing spondylitis patients was reported to be enriched for disease-linked clones. Disease-linked clones bore a CD8+ phenotype and were relatively rare in peripheral blood.

Germline lookup yields CDR1 MGHDK and CDR2 SYGVNS. The CDR3 has 14 residues. V lost 1 base and J lost 10, with 14 bases in between. Making use of molecular barcodes, quantitative 5'-RACE generated TCR beta libraries. TCRdb processed the 5' RACE reads anew with MiXCR; each CDR3 protein has one entry. The sample has 200,000 to 250,000 distinct CDR3 sequences, about 7% seen once. This clonotype was recorded at least ten times. The antigen remains undetermined. This sequence joins TRBV25-1 and TRBJ2-1; D is ambiguous. The receptor was derived from a male donor with ankylosing spondylitis. Sequencing input: blood, either unsorted or a sorted T cell fraction (not recorded which). In DNA, the CDR3 is TGTGCCAGCAGTGAATGGGGTAGATCAAGGGAGCAGTTCTTC. This codes for CASSEWGRSREQFF.